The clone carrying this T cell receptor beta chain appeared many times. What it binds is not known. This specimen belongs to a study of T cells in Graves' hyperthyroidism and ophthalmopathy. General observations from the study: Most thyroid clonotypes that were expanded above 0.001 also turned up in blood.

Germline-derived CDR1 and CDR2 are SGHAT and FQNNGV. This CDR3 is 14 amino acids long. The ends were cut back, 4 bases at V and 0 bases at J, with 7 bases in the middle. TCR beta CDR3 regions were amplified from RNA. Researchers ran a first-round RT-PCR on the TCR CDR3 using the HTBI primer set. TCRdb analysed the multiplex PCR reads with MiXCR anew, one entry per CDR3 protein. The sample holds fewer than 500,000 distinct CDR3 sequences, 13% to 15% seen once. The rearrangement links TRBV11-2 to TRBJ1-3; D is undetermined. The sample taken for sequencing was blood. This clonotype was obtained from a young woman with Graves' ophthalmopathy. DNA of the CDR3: TGTGCCAGCAGCTCGAGGGTCTCTGGAAACACCATATATTTT. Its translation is CASSSRVSGNTIYF.